This record looks at one TCR beta chain sequence and its context. Its specificity is not known. Regions amplified from RNA transcripts were the TCR beta CDR3 regions. The HTBI set primed first-round TCR CDR3 RT-PCR. TCRdb itself ran the multiplex PCR reads through MiXCR, one entry per CDR3 protein. The table lists around 300,000 distinct CDR3 sequences, roughly an eighth of them singletons, with almost 35% in the top ten. The data were obtained in a study of T cells in Graves' hyperthyroidism and ophthalmopathy. Study-wide points: Ophthalmopathy was told apart from stable hyperthyroidism by a 13 V-J model.

CDR3 length: 17 amino acids. Germline trimming cut 5 bases from V and 6 bases from J; bases unmatched to any gene: 15. CDR1 and CDR2 (germline): KGHDR, SFDVKD. The sequenced sample was blood. V is TRBV24-1 and J is TRBJ2-3; 8 bases match TRBD1. The clonotype was recovered from a woman aged 35 to 49 with Graves' ophthalmopathy. The CDR3 region has the DNA TGTGCCACCAGTGGACGGTCGAGACAGGGGTTTATGGATACGCAGTATTTT. It yields the protein CATSGRSRQGFMDTQYF.